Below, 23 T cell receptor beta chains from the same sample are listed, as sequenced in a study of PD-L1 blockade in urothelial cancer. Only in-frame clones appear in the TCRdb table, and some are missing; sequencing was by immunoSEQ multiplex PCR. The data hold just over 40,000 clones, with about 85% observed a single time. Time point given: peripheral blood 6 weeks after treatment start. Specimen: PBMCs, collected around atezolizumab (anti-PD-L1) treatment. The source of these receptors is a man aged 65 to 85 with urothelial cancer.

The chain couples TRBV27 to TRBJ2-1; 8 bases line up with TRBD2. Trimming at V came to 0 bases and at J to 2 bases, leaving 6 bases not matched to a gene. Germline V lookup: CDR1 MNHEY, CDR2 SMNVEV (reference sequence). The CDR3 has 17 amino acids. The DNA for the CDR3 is TGTGCCAGCAGTTTATCGCGCCCAGCGGGGGCCTACAATGAGCAGTTCTTC. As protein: CASSLSRPAGAYNEQFF.

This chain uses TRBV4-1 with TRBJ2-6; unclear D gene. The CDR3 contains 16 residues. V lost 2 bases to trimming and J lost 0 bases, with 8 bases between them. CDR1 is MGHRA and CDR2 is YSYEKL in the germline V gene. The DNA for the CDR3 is TGCGCCAGCAGCCAATCTATTAGCTCTGGGGCCAACGTCCTGACTTTC. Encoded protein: CASSQSISSGANVLTF.

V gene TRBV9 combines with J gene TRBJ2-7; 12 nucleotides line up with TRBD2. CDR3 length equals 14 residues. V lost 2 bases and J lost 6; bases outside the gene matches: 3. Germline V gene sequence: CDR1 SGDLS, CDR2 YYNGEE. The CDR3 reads CASSVTSGRGEQYF. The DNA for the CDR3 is TGTGCCAGCAGCGTGACTAGCGGGAGAGGCGAGCAGTACTTC.

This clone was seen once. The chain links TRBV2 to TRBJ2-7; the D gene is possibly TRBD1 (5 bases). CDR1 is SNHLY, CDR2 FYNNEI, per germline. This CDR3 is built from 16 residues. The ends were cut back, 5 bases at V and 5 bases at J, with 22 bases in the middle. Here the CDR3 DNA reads TGTGCCAGCAGTAGTAGAAACAGGCTATTATTCCACGAGCAGTACTTC. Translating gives CASSSRNRLLFHEQYF.

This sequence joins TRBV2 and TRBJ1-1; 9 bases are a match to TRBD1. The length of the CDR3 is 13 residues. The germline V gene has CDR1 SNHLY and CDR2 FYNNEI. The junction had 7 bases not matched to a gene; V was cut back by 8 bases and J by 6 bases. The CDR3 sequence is CASAGQGFSEAFF. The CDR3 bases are TGTGCCAGCGCGGGACAGGGATTTTCTGAAGCTTTCTTT. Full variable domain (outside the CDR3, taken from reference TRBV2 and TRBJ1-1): EPEVTQTPSHQVTQMGQEVILRCVPISNHLYFYWYRQILGQKVEFLVSFYNNEISEKSEIFDDQFSVERPDGSNFTLKIRSTKLEDSAMYFCASAGQGFSEAFFGQGTRLTVV.

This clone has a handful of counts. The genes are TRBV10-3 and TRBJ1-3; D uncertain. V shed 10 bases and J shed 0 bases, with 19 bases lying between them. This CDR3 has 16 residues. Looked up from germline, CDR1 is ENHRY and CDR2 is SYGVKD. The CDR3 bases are TGTGCCACCGTGGACTCGTTTATTAGCTCTGGAAACACCATATATTTT. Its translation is CATVDSFISSGNTIYF.

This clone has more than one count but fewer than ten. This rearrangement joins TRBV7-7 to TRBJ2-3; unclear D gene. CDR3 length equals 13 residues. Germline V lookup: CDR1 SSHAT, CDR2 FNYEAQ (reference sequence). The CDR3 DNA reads TGTGCTAGCTCACTTAATAGCACAGATACGCAGTATTTT. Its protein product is CASSLNSTDTQYF.

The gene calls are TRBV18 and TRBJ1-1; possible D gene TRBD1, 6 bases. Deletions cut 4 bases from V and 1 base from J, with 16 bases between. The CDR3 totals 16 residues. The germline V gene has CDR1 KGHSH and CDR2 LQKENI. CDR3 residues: CASSLFNREGNTEAFF. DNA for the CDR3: TGTGCCAGCTCACTGTTTAACAGGGAAGGGAACACTGAAGCTTTCTTT.

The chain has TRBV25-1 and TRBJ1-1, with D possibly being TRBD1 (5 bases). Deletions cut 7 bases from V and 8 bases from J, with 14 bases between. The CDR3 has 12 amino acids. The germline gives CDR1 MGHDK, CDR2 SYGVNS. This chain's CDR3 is CASKNAQGEAFF. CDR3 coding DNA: TGTGCCAGCAAGAACGCCCAGGGCGAAGCTTTCTTT.

CDR3 residues: CASRWETGSNQPQHF. DNA of the CDR3: TGTGCCAGCAGGTGGGAGACAGGGAGCAATCAGCCCCAGCATTTT. This chain joins TRBV2 and TRBJ1-5; TRBD1 aligns across 7 bases. V dropped 6 bases and J dropped 1; count of bases not matched to a gene: 6. The length of the CDR3 is 15 residues. Per the germline V gene, CDR1 is SNHLY and CDR2 is FYNNEI.

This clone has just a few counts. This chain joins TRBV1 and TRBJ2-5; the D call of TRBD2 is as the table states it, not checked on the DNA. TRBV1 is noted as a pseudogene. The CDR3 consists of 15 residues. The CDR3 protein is CTSSHSGSRQETQYF. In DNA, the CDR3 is TGCACCAGCAGCCATAGCGGGAGCCGACAAGAGACCCAGTACTTC.

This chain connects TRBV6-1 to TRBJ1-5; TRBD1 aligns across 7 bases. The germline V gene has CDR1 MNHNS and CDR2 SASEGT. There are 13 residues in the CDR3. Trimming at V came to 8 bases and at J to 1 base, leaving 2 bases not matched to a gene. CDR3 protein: CASQGQSNQPQHF. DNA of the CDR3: TGTGCCAGCCAGGGACAGAGCAATCAGCCCCAGCATTTT.

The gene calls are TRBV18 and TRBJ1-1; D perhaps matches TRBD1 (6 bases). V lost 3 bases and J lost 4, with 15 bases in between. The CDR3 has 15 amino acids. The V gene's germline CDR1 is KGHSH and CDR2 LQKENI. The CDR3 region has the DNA TGTGCCAGCTCACCGCTCCGGGGGGCCGGCACTGAAGCTTTCTTT. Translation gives CASSPLRGAGTEAFF.

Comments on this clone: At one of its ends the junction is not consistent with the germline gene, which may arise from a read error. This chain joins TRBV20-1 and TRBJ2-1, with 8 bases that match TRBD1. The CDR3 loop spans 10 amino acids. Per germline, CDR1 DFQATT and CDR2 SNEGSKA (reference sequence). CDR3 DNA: TGCAGTGCTAGAGAGGACAGGGAGCTCTTC. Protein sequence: CSAREDRELF.

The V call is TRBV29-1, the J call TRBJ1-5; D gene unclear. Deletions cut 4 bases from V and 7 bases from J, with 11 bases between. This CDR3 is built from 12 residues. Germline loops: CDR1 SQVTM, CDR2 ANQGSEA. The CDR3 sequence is CSVVGEDQPQHF. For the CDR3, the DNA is TGCAGCGTTGTTGGGGAGGACCAGCCCCAGCATTTT.

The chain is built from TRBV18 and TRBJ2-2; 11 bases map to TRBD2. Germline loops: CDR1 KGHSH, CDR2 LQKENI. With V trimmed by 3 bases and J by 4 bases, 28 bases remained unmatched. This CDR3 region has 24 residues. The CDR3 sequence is CASSPHPNGWVRYPGTSGTGELFF. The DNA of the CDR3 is TGTGCCAGCTCACCGCATCCAAACGGCTGGGTTCGATACCCCGGGACTAGCGGCACCGGGGAGCTGTTTTTT.

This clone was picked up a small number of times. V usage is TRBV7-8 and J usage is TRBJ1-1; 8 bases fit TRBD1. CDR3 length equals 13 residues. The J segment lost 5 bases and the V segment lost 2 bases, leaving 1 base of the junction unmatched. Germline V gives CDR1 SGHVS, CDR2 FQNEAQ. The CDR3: CASSLTGGTEAFF. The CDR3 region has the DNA TGTGCCAGCAGCTTAACAGGGGGAACTGAAGCTTTCTTT.

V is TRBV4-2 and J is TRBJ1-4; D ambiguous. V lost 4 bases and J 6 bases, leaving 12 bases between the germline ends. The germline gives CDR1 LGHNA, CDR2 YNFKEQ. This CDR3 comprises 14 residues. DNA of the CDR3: TGTGCCAGCAGCCCTACAGAGATTGATGAAAAACTGTTTTTT. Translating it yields CASSPTEIDEKLFF.

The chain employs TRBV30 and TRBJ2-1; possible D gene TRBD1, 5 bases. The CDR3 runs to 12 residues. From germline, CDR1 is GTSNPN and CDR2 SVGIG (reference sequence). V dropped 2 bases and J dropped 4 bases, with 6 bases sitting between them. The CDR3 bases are TGTGCCTGGAGTAGGGGATACAATGAGCAGTTCTTC. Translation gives CAWSRGYNEQFF.

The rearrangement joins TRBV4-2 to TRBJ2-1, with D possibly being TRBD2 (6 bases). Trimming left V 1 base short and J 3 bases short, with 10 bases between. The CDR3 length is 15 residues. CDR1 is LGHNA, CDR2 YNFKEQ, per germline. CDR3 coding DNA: TGTGCCAGCAGCCAAGGAGGAGGGATCTACAATGAGCAGTTCTTC. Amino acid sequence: CASSQGGGIYNEQFF.

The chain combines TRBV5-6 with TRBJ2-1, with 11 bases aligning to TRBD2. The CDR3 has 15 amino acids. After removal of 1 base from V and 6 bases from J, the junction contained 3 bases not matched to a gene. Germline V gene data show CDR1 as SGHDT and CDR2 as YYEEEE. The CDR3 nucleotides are TGTGCCAGCAGCTTGTTAACTAGCGGGAGCAATGAGCAGTTCTTC. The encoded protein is CASSLLTSGSNEQFF.

The CDR3 reads CASSASGPSTDTQYF. In DNA form, the CDR3 reads TGCGCCAGCAGCGCGAGCGGACCTAGCACAGATACGCAGTATTTT. The chain is built from TRBV4-1 and TRBJ2-3, with D perhaps matching TRBD2 (5 bases). The germline V and J ends were trimmed by 5 bases and 0 bases, with 12 bases remaining between them. The CDR3 contains 15 residues. Germline CDR1 and CDR2: MGHRA and YSYEKL.

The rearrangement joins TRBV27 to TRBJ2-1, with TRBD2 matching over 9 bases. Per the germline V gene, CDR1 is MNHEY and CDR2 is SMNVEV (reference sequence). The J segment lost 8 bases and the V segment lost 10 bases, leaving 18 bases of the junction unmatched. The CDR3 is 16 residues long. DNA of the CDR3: TGTGCCACCGCCGCCGCGGGAGGGTTCCTGGGGGATGAGCAGTTCTTC. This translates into CATAAAGGFLGDEQFF.